The next 31 T cell receptor beta chains were all read from a single sample in a study of memory CD4+ T cells and cytomegalovirus serostatus. Clones were read by immunoSEQ multiplex PCR, and TCRdb kept only the in-frame ones, dropping some. The table has roughly 60,000 clones, 80% to 90% seen once; the top ten hold roughly 1%. Single viable CD3+CD4+CD8-CD45RO+ cells were sorted as the memory CD4+ T cells. Sequencing was carried out using memory CD4+ T cells from blood. These receptors were collected from an adult in good health and CMV-seronegative.

This clone was seen once. For the CDR3, the DNA is TGTGCCAGTAGTTTCGAGGGACAGGGACGGACTGAAGCTTTCTTT. Encoded protein: CASSFEGQGRTEAFF. The rearrangement joins TRBV19 to TRBJ1-1, with 9 bases identical to TRBD1. The CDR3 covers 15 residues. CDR1 is LNHDA, CDR2 SQIVND, per germline (reference sequence). Trimming cost V 5 bases and J 5 bases; bases outside gene matches: 9. The whole variable domain, filled in from reference TRBV19 and TRBJ1-1, reads DGGITQSPKYLFRKEGQNVTLSCEQNLNHDAMYWYRQDPGQGLRLIYYSQIVNDFQKGDIAEGYSVSREKKESFPLTVTSAQKNPTAFYLCASSFEGQGRTEAFFGQGTRLTVV.

This sequence joins TRBV5-1 and TRBJ2-7; TRBD1 matches at 8 bases. This CDR3 comprises 15 residues. Trimming at V came to 5 bases and at J to 4 bases, leaving 11 bases not matched to a gene. CDR1 SGHRS and CDR2 YFSETQ come from the germline V gene. CDR3 sequence: CASRLTSGTGYEQYF. Written as DNA, the CDR3 is TGCGCCAGCAGACTAACATCCGGGACAGGATACGAGCAGTACTTC.

The CDR3 nucleotides read TGCGCCAGCAGCTTGGATGTCGGCCGGGGAACAGATACGCAGTATTTT. This gives the protein CASSLDVGRGTDTQYF. V and J are TRBV5-1 and TRBJ2-3; D is perhaps TRBD2 (5 bases). CDR1 and CDR2 from the germline V gene are SGHRS and YFSETQ. CDR3 length equals 16 residues. Trimming took off 0 bases at V and 3 bases at J, with 14 bases between the two ends.

This chain links TRBV4-2 with TRBJ1-4, with D possibly matching TRBD1 (6 bases). Germline assignment: CDR1 LGHNA and CDR2 YNFKEQ. This CDR3 has 19 amino acids. Trimming left V 0 bases short and J 2 bases short, with 19 bases between. The CDR3 sequence is CASSQDPAQGGGTNEKLFF. As DNA, the CDR3 is TGTGCCAGCAGCCAAGATCCGGCACAGGGAGGCGGGACTAATGAAAAACTGTTTTTT.

V is TRBV7-9 and J is TRBJ2-1, with 14 nucleotides matching TRBD2. Germline lookup yields CDR1 SEHNR and CDR2 FQNEAQ (reference sequence). The CDR3 covers 16 residues. V shed 5 bases and J 5 bases; nucleotides not matched to a gene: 5. CDR3 in amino acids: CASSIWTSGRHNEQFF. In DNA form, the CDR3 reads TGTGCCAGCAGCATATGGACTAGCGGGAGGCACAATGAGCAGTTCTTC. The full variable domain, completed using reference TRBV7-9 and TRBJ2-1, is DTGVSQNPRHKITKRGQNVTFRCDPISEHNRLYWYRQTLGQGPEFLTYFQNEAQLEKSRLLSDRFSAERPKGSFSTLEIQRTEQGDSAMYLCASSIWTSGRHNEQFFGPGTRLTVL.

The genes are TRBV4-1 and TRBJ2-5; 9 nucleotides agree with TRBD2. J lost 6 bases, V lost 0 bases, and 5 bases had no gene match. The germline V gene has CDR1 MGHRA and CDR2 YSYEKL. This CDR3 comprises 15 residues. In nucleotides, the CDR3 is TGCGCCAGCAGCCAAGAAGCCCTAGCGGGACAGACCCAGTACTTC. Amino acids: CASSQEALAGQTQYF.

J is TRBJ1-1 and V is TRBV19; possibly TRBD1 for D (5 bases). The CDR3 is 15 amino acids. Germline V gives CDR1 LNHDA, CDR2 SQIVND (reference sequence). Trimming took off 5 bases at V and 3 bases at J, with 16 bases between the two ends. CDR3 nucleotides: TGTGCCAGTAGTCTAACGGGACGAGGGGACACTGAAGCTTTCTTT. Protein sequence: CASSLTGRGDTEAFF.

V usage is TRBV19 and J usage is TRBJ1-5, with 9 bases matching TRBD1. The V and J ends lost 1 base and 6 bases, in that order; junction bases with no gene match: 4. Germline CDR1 and CDR2: LNHDA and SQIVND (reference sequence). The CDR3 loop spans 15 amino acids. The CDR3 coding sequence is TGTGCCAGTAGTATAGCGGACAGGGGAGGTCAGCCCCAGCATTTT. This codes for CASSIADRGGQPQHF.

This chain joins TRBV9 and TRBJ1-1; D gene ambiguous. The germline V and J ends were trimmed by 3 bases and 1 base, with 4 bases remaining between them. The CDR3 covers 12 residues. Looked up from germline, CDR1 is SGDLS and CDR2 is YYNGEE. The CDR3 is CASSGRNTEAFF. CDR3 DNA sequence: TGTGCCAGCAGCGGGAGGAACACTGAAGCTTTCTTT.

The rearrangement joins TRBV11-2 to TRBJ2-1; TRBD2 might be the D (6 bases). Germline lookup yields CDR1 SGHAT and CDR2 FQNNGV. The V gene lost 0 bases and the J gene lost 15 bases, with 15 bases spanning the gap. This CDR3 spans 13 amino acids. The CDR3: CASSLESASVRFF. CDR3 nucleotide sequence: TGTGCCAGCAGCTTAGAGTCCGCTAGCGTGCGGTTCTTC.

V usage is TRBV20-1 and J usage is TRBJ1-1; D gene ambiguous. CDR3 length: 11 residues. Trimming cost V 3 bases and J 2 bases, with 4 bases left between them. Germline assignment: CDR1 DFQATT and CDR2 SNEGSKA (reference sequence). The CDR3 reads CSASDNTEAFF. The CDR3 bases are TGCAGTGCTAGTGACAACACTGAAGCTTTCTTT.

This chain connects TRBV5-1 to TRBJ1-2; D is ambiguous. This CDR3 has 13 amino acids. Trimming stripped 4 bases from V and 4 bases from J, with 11 bases between. CDR1 SGHRS and CDR2 YFSETQ come from the germline V gene. The CDR3 is CASSPSVGYGYTF. The CDR3 DNA is TGCGCCAGCAGCCCCTCGGTTGGCTATGGCTACACCTTC.

The chain is built from TRBV5-4 and TRBJ2-1; TRBD2 matches 12 bases. This CDR3 spans 15 amino acids. The V gene's germline CDR1 is SGHNT and CDR2 YYREEE (reference sequence). The trim removed 3 bases at V and 9 bases at J, leaving 7 bases unmatched. The CDR3 loop is CASSYTSGRIAEQFF. The DNA for the CDR3 is TGTGCCAGCAGCTATACTAGCGGGAGGATAGCTGAGCAGTTCTTC.

The chain links TRBV27 to TRBJ2-3, with 8 bases fitting TRBD2. The CDR3 covers 15 residues. V was clipped by 6 bases and J by 3 bases; unmatched bases: 8. Germline CDR1 MNHEY, CDR2 SMNVEV (reference sequence). The CDR3, as DNA: TGTGCCAGCAGGGGAGCGGGAGCGGGAACAGATACGCAGTATTTT. It codes for CASRGAGAGTDTQYF.

The genes are TRBV7-8 and TRBJ1-5; D gene unclear. Looked up from germline, CDR1 is SGHVS and CDR2 is FQNEAQ. CDR3 length: 15 residues. The V and J ends lost 5 bases and 0 bases respectively, with 11 bases between them. The CDR3 reads CASSPNFYSNQPQHF. DNA of the CDR3: TGTGCCAGCAGCCCTAATTTCTATAGCAATCAGCCCCAGCATTTT. Full variable domain (rest looked up from reference TRBV7-8 and TRBJ1-5): GAGVSQSPRYKVAKRGQDVALRCDPISGHVSLFWYQQALGQGPEFLTYFQNEAQLDKSGLPSDRFFAERPEGSVSTLKIQRTQQEDSAVYLCASSPNFYSNQPQHFGDGTRLSIL.

The chain carries TRBV2 and TRBJ2-3; D is perhaps TRBD1 (6 bases). CDR3 length: 15 amino acids. CDR1 and CDR2 from the germline V gene are SNHLY and FYNNEI. The V end was cut by 5 bases, the J end by 0 bases, with 12 bases between. CDR3 DNA sequence: TGTGCCAGCAGTTCACAGGGTGAGAGCACAGATACGCAGTATTTT. Its translation: CASSSQGESTDTQYF.

This clone was seen once. J is TRBJ1-2 and V is TRBV19, with a possible D match to TRBD1 (5 bases). Germline V lookup: CDR1 LNHDA, CDR2 SQIVND (reference sequence). The CDR3 is 13 residues long. V gave up 3 bases and J gave up 7 bases, with 12 bases separating them. The CDR3 sequence: CASSIPKTAGYTF. The CDR3 region has the DNA TGTGCCAGTAGTATCCCTAAGACAGCTGGCTACACCTTC.

The chain combines TRBV7-3 with TRBJ2-3; 12 bases are shared with TRBD2. The CDR3 is 16 residues long. V was pared by 5 bases and J by 2 bases, with 5 bases of the junction left unmatched. Germline CDR1 and CDR2: SGHTA and FQGTGA. The CDR3, as DNA: TGTGCCAGCAGCGCGGGACTAGCGGGTTCCACAGATACGCAGTATTTT. It is translated as CASSAGLAGSTDTQYF.

This chain joins TRBV28 and TRBJ2-7; TRBD1 matches 9 bases. The trim removed 5 bases at V and 0 bases at J, leaving 5 bases unmatched. Germline V gene lookup returns CDR1 MDHEN and CDR2 SYDVKM. The CDR3 runs 15 residues. The CDR3 loop reads CASSPLTGGSYEQYF. DNA for the CDR3: TGTGCCAGCAGTCCCCTGACAGGGGGCTCCTACGAGCAGTACTTC.

The V and J genes are TRBV7-2 and TRBJ2-5; D not certain. The germline CDR1 and CDR2 sequences are SGHTA and FQGNSA. The CDR3 is made up of 14 amino acids. The V and J ends lost 5 bases and 2 bases respectively, with 12 bases between them. The CDR3 DNA reads as TGTGCCAGCAGCGCCAGTCATATACAAGAGACCCAGTACTTC. It specifies CASSASHIQETQYF. The whole variable domain, remainder taken from reference TRBV7-2 and TRBJ2-5, is GAGVSQSPSNKVTEKGKDVELRCDPISGHTALYWYRQSLGQGLEFLIYFQGNSAPDKSGLPSDRFSAERTGGSVSTLTIQRTQQEDSAVYLCASSASHIQETQYFGPGTRLLVL.

This clone was counted a single time. The chain has TRBV11-2 and TRBJ1-4; D gene uncertain. This CDR3 region has 14 residues. V was shortened by 5 bases and J by 5 bases, with 12 bases between the two germline ends. Germline lookup yields CDR1 SGHAT and CDR2 FQNNGV. The CDR3 loop is CASSGRGPNEKLFF. The CDR3 coding sequence is TGTGCCAGCAGCGGACGTGGCCCAAATGAAAAACTGTTTTTT.

To note about this clone: Other nucleotide sequences from this sample produce the same CDR3. The rearrangement uses TRBV7-3 and TRBJ2-1; possibly TRBD2 for D (5 bases). The CDR3 length is 15 residues. Per the germline V gene, CDR1 is SGHTA and CDR2 is FQGTGA. V lost 5 bases and J 0 bases, leaving 11 bases between the germline ends. The CDR3 nucleotides read TGTGCCAGCAGCCGCAGCGGAGTCTCCTACAATGAGCAGTTCTTC. Translation: CASSRSGVSYNEQFF.

The V gene is TRBV29-1, the J gene TRBJ2-3; 10 bases fit TRBD2. V gave up 6 bases and J gave up 4 bases; unmatched junction bases: 7. The CDR3 contains 14 residues. The V gene's germline CDR1 is SQVTM and CDR2 ANQGSEA. The DNA of the CDR3 is TGCAGCGTGGGTATAGCGGGAGGTTCAGATACGCAGTATTTT. This gives the protein CSVGIAGGSDTQYF.

The chain uses TRBV5-1 and TRBJ2-3; TRBD1 matches 7 bases. The CDR3 runs to 14 residues. CDR1 is SGHRS and CDR2 is YFSETQ in the germline V gene. Trimming cost V 4 bases and J 2 bases; bases outside gene matches: 4. CDR3 sequence reads: CASSQGQSTDTQYF. DNA for the CDR3: TGCGCCAGCAGCCAGGGACAGTCCACAGATACGCAGTATTTT.

The CDR3 loop reads CASSSSFTGRRGYGYTF. The CDR3 bases are TGTGCCAGCAGTTCATCTTTCACAGGGCGCAGGGGCTATGGCTACACCTTC. The rearrangement links TRBV28 to TRBJ1-2; D is perhaps TRBD1 (6 bases). Germline CDR1 reads MDHEN; CDR2 reads SYDVKM. Trimming stripped 4 bases from V and 4 bases from J, with 22 bases between. There are 17 residues in the CDR3.

V is TRBV5-4 and J is TRBJ1-5; 7 bases are shared with TRBD1. This CDR3 has 12 amino acids. Germline V gene lookup returns CDR1 SGHNT and CDR2 YYREEE (reference sequence). V lost 4 bases to trimming and J lost 5 bases; unmatched junction nucleotides: 0. The CDR3, as DNA: TGTGCCAGCAGCACAGGGGATCAGCCCCAGCATTTT. Translated: CASSTGDQPQHF.

The chain combines TRBV27 with TRBJ2-1, with a possible D match to TRBD2 (5 bases). CDR1 is MNHEY and CDR2 is SMNVEV in the germline V gene (reference sequence). The V gene lost 7 bases and the J gene lost 0 bases, with 16 bases spanning the gap. This CDR3 comprises 16 residues. The DNA of the CDR3 is TGTGCCAGCAATCGCGGGCTTGCCAGCTCCTACAATGAGCAGTTCTTC. Its translation is CASNRGLASSYNEQFF.

V and J are TRBV30 and TRBJ2-4; tentatively, D is TRBD1 (7 bases). Germline V gene sequence: CDR1 GTSNPN, CDR2 SVGIG (reference sequence). Trimming shortened V by 0 bases and J by 3 bases, and 18 bases separated the two germline ends. This CDR3 contains 17 residues. The CDR3 nucleotides are TGTGCCTGGAGTGTAGGGGGGACAGTGAGAGGCAAAAACATTCAGTACTTC. It codes for CAWSVGGTVRGKNIQYF.

CDR3 in amino acids: CASSRGQGPNEKLFF. The CDR3 nucleotides are TGTGCCAGCAGTCGTGGACAGGGCCCTAATGAAAAACTGTTTTTT. The chain carries TRBV6-5 and TRBJ1-4, with TRBD1 identical over 8 bases. With 5 bases clipped from V and 3 bases from J, the junction kept 5 bases outside the gene matches. The CDR3 loop spans 15 amino acids. CDR1 and CDR2 from the germline V gene are MNHEY and SVGAGI.

The chain uses TRBV6-4 and TRBJ1-1; D remains unclear. Trimming removed 3 bases from V and 7 bases from J, with 12 bases in between. Germline CDR1 reads MRHNA; CDR2 reads SNTAGT. The length of the CDR3 is 13 residues. CDR3 coding DNA: TGTGCCAGCAGTGAAGTTTTGCCGGATGAAGCTTTCTTT. Translated: CASSEVLPDEAFF.

This clone was picked up one time. The identical CDR3 is also encoded by other nucleotide sequences in the sample. The chain couples TRBV5-1 to TRBJ1-2, with 7 bases lining up with TRBD1. Germline CDR1 SGHRS, CDR2 YFSETQ. The length of the CDR3 is 13 residues. V was clipped by 4 bases and J by 7 bases; unmatched bases: 7. The CDR3 sequence is CASSPGQVPGYTF. The CDR3 DNA sequence: TGCGCCAGCAGCCCCGGACAGGTTCCTGGCTACACCTTC.